The clone carrying this TCR beta chain was seen a few times. What it binds is not known. This specimen belongs to a study of identical twins. Whole-study results and caveats: Abundant cord blood beta clonotypes carried fewer insertions; memory repertoires showed none. Modelling underestimated the level of out-of-frame TCR alpha sharing observed in monozygotic twins.

Template switching, a step in the protocol, added a universal primer site, and cDNA carried unique molecular identifiers. TCRdb used MiXCR to reprocess the 5' RACE reads, holding one entry per CDR3 protein. The table shows around 650,000 distinct CDR3 sequences, with about 7.6% occurring only once. Germline V gene sequence: CDR1 DFQATT, CDR2 SNEGSKA (reference sequence). Trimming removed 1 base at V and 0 bases at J, with 6 bases between. CDR3 size: 14 residues. These data were also reused for a study on yellow fever vaccine responses in identical twins. This second study notes: Twins' T cell vaccine responses reportedly looked partly convergent, partly personalized.

The clonotype originates from a woman aged 18-30 years in good health. Specimen: PBMCs. V is TRBV20-1 and J is TRBJ2-2, with unresolved D. CDR3 nucleotides: TGCAGTGCTAGAGGAGTTCCGAACACCGGGGAGCTGTTTTTT. This translates into CSARGVPNTGELFF.